Each of the 2 T cell receptor beta chains below was sequenced from the same sample in a study of CD8+ T cells in alopecia areata. cDNA prepared by RNA extraction and subsequent reverse transcription served as the template for sequencing. TCRdb's copy holds only in-frame clones and misses some; the assay was immunoSEQ multiplex PCR. The table includes 170,000 or so clones, 50% to 60% detected once. The starting material was CD4+ T cells sorted from blood, obtained at week 0. The origin of the receptors is a human donor with alopecia areata.

This sequence joins TRBV29-1 and TRBJ2-7, with TRBD1 identical over 8 bases. Germline V gene lookup returns CDR1 SQVTM and CDR2 ANQGSEA. The CDR3 spans 13 residues. With 7 bases clipped from V and 0 bases from J, the junction kept 5 bases outside the gene matches. CDR3 loop: CSARDRTSYEQYF. CDR3 in DNA: TGCAGCGCTCGGGACAGGACCTCCTACGAGCAGTACTTC.

This chain connects TRBV4-2 to TRBJ2-6, with D perhaps TRBD2 (5 bases). The CDR3 has 17 amino acids. Trimming took off 0 bases at V and 0 bases at J, with 9 bases between the two ends. Per the germline V gene, CDR1 is LGHNA and CDR2 is YNFKEQ. The CDR3 protein is CASSQDPRGSGANVLTF. The CDR3 nucleotides read TGTGCCAGCAGCCAAGACCCCCGGGGCTCTGGGGCCAACGTCCTGACTTTC.